This TCR beta chain was captured by sequencing in a study of T-cell memory formation after mild COVID-19 (dated by TCRdb to the early 2020s). The study in broad terms: TCR sequence clusters from the two donors were found to be largely donor specific. T-cell clones expanding and contracting after mild COVID-19 in a couple of donors were tracked by longitudinal TCRalpha and TCRbeta repertoire sequencing. The cohort comprised two young, previously healthy adult volunteers, one female and one male.

Sequencing instrument: Illumina NovaSeq 6000. Using 5'RACE with constant-segment primers, TCRalpha and TCRbeta cDNA libraries were constructed, with sample barcodes and unique molecular identifiers added in the process. Trizol reagent was used to extract RNA from every sample. Amplification of the libraries took two PCR steps, and the second step added a second sample barcode plus Illumina TruSeq adapters. Sequencing of the libraries was done on an Illumina NovaSeq, producing 2 x 150 bp paired-end reads. The source study handled its data this way. Reads were demultiplexed and collapsed into UMI-guided consensus sequences with migec v1.2.7. Using mixcr v2.1.11, the UMI consensuses were aligned to TRA and TRB V and J templates and assembled into clonotypes. A clonotype was counted as expanded or contracted only if both edgeR and NoisET called the change significant, with noise models trained on biological replicates. For edgeR calls, a false discovery rate-adjusted p below 0.01 and a log2 fold-change threshold of 1 were applied. As an exploratory analysis of dynamics, max-normalized trajectories of the 1000 most abundant clonotypes were examined with PCA combined with hierarchical clustering. The CD4 or CD8 phenotype of responding clones was assigned using the separately sequenced CD4+ and CD8+ repertoires. The raw public data were reprocessed by TCRdb itself: fastp quality trimming at Q25, MiXCR clonotype calling, in-frame beta chains only. For every CDR3 protein sequence, its rows merge into one entry that carries the most common genes and DNA. TCRdb's processing, not the study's, gives the V and J calls here. In this sample the table shows around 340,000 distinct CDR3 sequences, under 25% of which occur a single time. Under 15% of the sample goes to the ten largest clones.

The CDR3 contains 14 residues, cysteine and phenylalanine counted. Only the CDR3 DNA stays, 42 bases, in frame from base 1. Sequences DFQATT (CDR1) and SNEGSKA (CDR2) are obtained from the germline V gene (reference sequence). Ficoll-Paque density gradient centrifugation was used to isolate PBMCs. This clonotype was detected only a few times. The clone's antigen remains unknown. The junction departs from germline at one end; a sequencing error may be responsible. The research as a whole found: Contracting CD4+ clones were located mainly in the CM and EM memory subsets, whereas CD8+ clones were found to be enriched in EMRA. Only two mild cases were covered in the study, and larger cohorts including severe cases with pre-infection samples were considered necessary. SARS-CoV-2 specificity was not confirmed for the second-wave clones peaking on day 37. Balanced CD4/CD8 phenotypes were observed for clones contracting from day 15 to 85, whereas a bias towards CD4+ was observed for a second wave of clones expanding from day 15 to 37. Some responding clones were found in pre-infection memory, which suggests that pre-existing cross-reactive memory T cells took part in the SARS-CoV-2 response.

The receptor's source is an adult woman who had mild COVID-19 (a few samples of this study predate the infection). The sample titles of this study are shuffled in the database, so cell type and time point are left out; the donor was told from shared clones. The chain employs TRBV20-1 and TRBJ1-1; 8 nucleotides in the junction match TRBD1. Source material: PBMCs or a T cell subset sorted from them (not recorded which). The CDR3 region: CSAGDRGLDTEAFF. The nucleotide sequence is TGCAGTGCTGGAGACAGGGGCCTAGACACTGAAGCTTTCTTT.